This T cell receptor beta chain is drawn from a study of graft-versus-host responses after intestinal transplantation. Study summary: Every recipient had anti-thymocyte globulin induction and three to four years of tacrolimus plus steroids. General study findings and limits: Recipient marrow held GvH clones, some first seen in ileum or blood.

The germline V gene encodes CDR1 SGDLS and CDR2 YYNGEE. The length of the CDR3 is 16 residues. The ends lost 3 bases at V and 1 base at J; junction bases unmatched: 4. Clones were sequenced by immunoSEQ multiplex PCR, and TCRdb holds only the in-frame ones, with some missing. This table holds around 100,000 clones, approximately 93% found once. As regards this clone: Its antigen is unidentified.

The TCR was taken from a human donor who received an intestinal transplant. The V call is TRBV9, the J call TRBJ2-2; 9 bases are a match to TRBD1. The sample consisted of unstimulated CD8+ T cells sorted from spleen or lymph node cells, taken before intestinal transplant. Here the CDR3 DNA reads TGTGCCAGCAGCGCAGGACAGGGGCAGAACACCGGGGAGCTGTTTTTT. It specifies CASSAGQGQNTGELFF.